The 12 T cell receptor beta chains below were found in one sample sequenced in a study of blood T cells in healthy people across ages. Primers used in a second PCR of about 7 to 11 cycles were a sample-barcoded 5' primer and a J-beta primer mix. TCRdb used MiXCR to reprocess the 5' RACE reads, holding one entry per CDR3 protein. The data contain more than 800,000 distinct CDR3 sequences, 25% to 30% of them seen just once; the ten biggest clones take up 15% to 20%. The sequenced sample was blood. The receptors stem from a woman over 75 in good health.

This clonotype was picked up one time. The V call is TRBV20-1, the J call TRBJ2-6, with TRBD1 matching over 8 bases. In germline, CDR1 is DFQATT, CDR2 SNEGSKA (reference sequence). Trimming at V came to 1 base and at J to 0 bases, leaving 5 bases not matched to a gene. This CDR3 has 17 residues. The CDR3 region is CSARVGQADSGANVLTF. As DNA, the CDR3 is TGCAGTGCTAGAGTGGGACAGGCAGACTCTGGGGCCAACGTCCTGACTTTC.

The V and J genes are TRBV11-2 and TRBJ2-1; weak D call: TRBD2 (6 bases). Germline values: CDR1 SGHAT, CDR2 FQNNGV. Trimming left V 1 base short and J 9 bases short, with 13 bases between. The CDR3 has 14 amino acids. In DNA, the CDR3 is TGTGCCAGCAGCTTAGTTCTAGCGCGAGGTGAGCAGTTCTTC. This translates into CASSLVLARGEQFF.

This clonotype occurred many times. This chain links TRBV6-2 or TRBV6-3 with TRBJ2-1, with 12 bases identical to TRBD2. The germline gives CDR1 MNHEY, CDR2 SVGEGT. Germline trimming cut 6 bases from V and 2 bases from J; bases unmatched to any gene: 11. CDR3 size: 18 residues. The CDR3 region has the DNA TGTGCCAGCAGCTCGCCACTAGCGGGGGGCCACGCCTACAATGAGCAGTTCTTC. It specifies CASSSPLAGGHAYNEQFF.

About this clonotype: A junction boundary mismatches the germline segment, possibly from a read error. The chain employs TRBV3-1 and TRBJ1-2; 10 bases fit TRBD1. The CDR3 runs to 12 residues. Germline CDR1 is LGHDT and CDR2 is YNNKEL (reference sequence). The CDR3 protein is CAGRTGGGGYTF. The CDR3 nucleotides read TGTGCCGGCAGGACAGGGGGTGGTGGCTACACCTTC.

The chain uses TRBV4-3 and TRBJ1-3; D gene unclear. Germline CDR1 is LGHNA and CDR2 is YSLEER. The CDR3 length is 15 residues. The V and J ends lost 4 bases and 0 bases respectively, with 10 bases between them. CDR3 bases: TGCGCCAGCAGCCTGGACTCTAACTCTGGAAACACCATATATTTT. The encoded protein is CASSLDSNSGNTIYF.

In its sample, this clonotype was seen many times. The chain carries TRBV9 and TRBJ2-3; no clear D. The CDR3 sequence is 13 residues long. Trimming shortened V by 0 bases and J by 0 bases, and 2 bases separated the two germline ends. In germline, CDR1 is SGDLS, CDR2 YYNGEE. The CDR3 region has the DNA TGTGCCAGCAGCGTAGTGAGCACAGATACGCAGTATTTT. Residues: CASSVVSTDTQYF.

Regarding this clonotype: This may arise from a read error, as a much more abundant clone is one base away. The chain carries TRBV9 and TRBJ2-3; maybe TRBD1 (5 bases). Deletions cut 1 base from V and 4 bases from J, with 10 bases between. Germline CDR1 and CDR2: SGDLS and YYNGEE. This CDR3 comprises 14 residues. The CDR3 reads CASSVTGNADTQYF. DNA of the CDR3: TGTGCCAGCAGCGTAACAGGTAACGCAGATACGCAGTATTTT.

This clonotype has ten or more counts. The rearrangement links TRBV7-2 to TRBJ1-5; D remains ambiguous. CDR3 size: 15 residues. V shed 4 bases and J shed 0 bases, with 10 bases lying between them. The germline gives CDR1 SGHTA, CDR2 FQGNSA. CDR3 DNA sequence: TGTGCCAGCAGCTCCTCGGGCCATAGCAATCAGCCCCAGCATTTT. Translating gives CASSSSGHSNQPQHF.

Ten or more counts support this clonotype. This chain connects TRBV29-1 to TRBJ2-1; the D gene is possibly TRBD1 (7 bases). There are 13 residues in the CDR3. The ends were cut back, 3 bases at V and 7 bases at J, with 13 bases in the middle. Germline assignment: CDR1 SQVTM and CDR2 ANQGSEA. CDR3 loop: CSVDRGVLNEQFF. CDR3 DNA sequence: TGCAGCGTTGACAGGGGGGTTCTAAATGAGCAGTTCTTC.

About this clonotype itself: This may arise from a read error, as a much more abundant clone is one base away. The CDR3, as DNA: TGTGCCGGCAGCCAAGCGGTACACCATGAGCAGTTCTTC. Amino acids: CAGSQAVHHEQFF. V is TRBV14 and J is TRBJ2-1, with a tentative D call TRBD2 (5 bases). CDR1 and CDR2 (germline): SGHDN, FVKESK. The length of the CDR3 is 13 residues. Complete variable domain (other parts from reference TRBV14 and TRBJ2-1): EAGVTQFPSHSVIEKGQTVTLRCDPISGHDNLYWYRRVMGKEIKFLLHFVKESKQDESGMPNNRFLAERTGGTYSTLKVQPAELEDSGVYFCAGSQAVHHEQFFGPGTRLTVL.

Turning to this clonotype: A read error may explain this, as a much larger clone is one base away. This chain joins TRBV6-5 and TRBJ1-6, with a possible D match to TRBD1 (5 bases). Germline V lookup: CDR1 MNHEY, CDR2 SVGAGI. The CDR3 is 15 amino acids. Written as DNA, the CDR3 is TGTGCCGGCAGTTACACGGGGACCCATAATTCACCCCTCCACTTT. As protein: CAGSYTGTHNSPLHF.

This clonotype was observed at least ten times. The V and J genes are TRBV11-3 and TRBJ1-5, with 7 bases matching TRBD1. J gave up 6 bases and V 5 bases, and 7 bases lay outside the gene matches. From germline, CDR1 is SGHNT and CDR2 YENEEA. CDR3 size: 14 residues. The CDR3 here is CASSHPRTGQPQHF. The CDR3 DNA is TGTGCCAGCAGCCACCCTAGGACAGGTCAGCCCCAGCATTTT. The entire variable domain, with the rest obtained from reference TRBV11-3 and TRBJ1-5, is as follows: EAGVVQSPRYKIIEKKQPVAFWCNPISGHNTLYWYLQNLGQGPELLIRYENEEAVDDSQLPKDRFSAERLKGVDSTLKIQPAELGDSAVYLCASSHPRTGQPQHFGDGTRLSIL.